This TCR beta chain was identified during a study of shared clonotypes between healthy human individuals. Study-level background: Each donor had three CD4 naive, three CD4 memory, two CD8 naive and one CD8 memory plate. General observations from the study: Larger richness was generally estimated for naive than memory subsets. The diversity represented, both genetic and in exposure history, was limited by few donors.

V lost 5 bases and J lost 9; bases outside the gene matches: 7. The CDR3 length is 13 residues. Germline V lookup: CDR1 SGHTA, CDR2 FQGTGA. The table came from immunoSEQ multiplex PCR; TCRdb's copy has only in-frame clones and leaves some out. The sample carries about 2.4 million clones, 93% recorded once. A few counts support this clone. As yet, its antigen is unknown. V gene TRBV7-3 combines with J gene TRBJ2-1, with 7 bases aligning to TRBD2. This clonotype was sampled from a young man in good health. Some clones in this sample may be carry-over from other donors' samples. Specimen: naive CD4+ T cells from PBMCs. Subset specified: CD45RA+ positively selected. CDR3 bases: TGTGCCAGCAGCCCGGGGAGGGACGTTGAGCAGTTCTTC. Translation: CASSPGRDVEQFF. The full variable domain, with the rest looked up from reference TRBV7-3 and TRBJ2-1, is GAGVSQTPSNKVTEKGKYVELRCDPISGHTALYWYRQSLGQGPEFLIYFQGTGAADDSGLPNDRFFAVRPEGSVSTLKIQRTERGDSAVYLCASSPGRDVEQFFGPGTRLTVL.